This section outlines one T cell receptor beta chain sequence together with its context. No antigen is known for it. This record belongs to a study of T cell responses to AZD1222 COVID-19 vaccine. Findings and caveats of the study: Donors in the cohort were predominantly white British and more often female, and clonal diversity was possibly underestimated. Compared with day 0, the breadth and depth of the Spike-specific TCR repertoire rose significantly after two doses of AZD1222.

Assay used: immunoSEQ multiplex PCR; TCRdb lists only in-frame clones, some missing. The sample has about 100,000 clones, about nine tenths seen once; the top ten hold around 1.7%. This CDR3 comprises 15 residues. CDR1 and CDR2 (germline): SGHTA, FQGNSA. V lost 5 bases and J lost 1, with 12 bases in between. The rearrangement uses TRBV7-2 and TRBJ1-5; weak D call: TRBD1 (6 bases). This receptor was identified in an adult in good health. The sequencing here drew on peripheral blood, taken on day 0 of AZD1222 vaccination. The CDR3 reads CASSRQGRSNQPQHF. The CDR3 region has the DNA TGTGCCAGCAGCCGGCAGGGGCGCAGCAATCAGCCCCAGCATTTT.